This section outlines one T cell receptor (beta chain) sequence together with its context. Its antigen is unknown. One base away there is no much larger clone; base qualities are not given. This entry comes from a study of OX40 agonist ivuxolimab in advanced cancers. A note on the overall study: Ivuxolimab was a fully human IgG2 agonistic monoclonal antibody targeting the costimulatory receptor OX40 (CD134). Of the approximately 50 patients in dose escalation, about 19 had hepatocellular carcinoma, about 15 had melanoma, 9 had renal cell carcinoma and 9 had head and neck cancer. The monotherapy dose-escalation portion (N of about 57 patients) of the phase I ivuxolimab trial is reported in the paper. Prior anti-PD-1, anti-PD-L1 or anti-CTLA-4 therapy was permitted, and 40% of dose-escalation patients had received checkpoint inhibitors. Partial responses occurred in three dose-escalation patients: two with cutaneous melanoma and one with hepatocellular carcinoma. The purpose of peripheral TCRbeta sequencing was to test whether ivuxolimab changed TCR sequence diversity and led to clonal T-cell expansion. Intravenous ivuxolimab was administered to patients every 2 weeks at six dose levels: 0.01, 0.1, 0.3, 1.5, 3 and 10 mg/kg. In the dose-escalation cohort, 70% to 85% of patients were male, and the mean age was roughly 60 years, with a range of about 23 to 85.

Patients with a history of autoimmune disease or receiving systemic immunosuppression were excluded from the trial. Peripheral blood for TCR sequencing was collected from all dose cohorts at baseline, on cycle 4 day 1, and on cycle 7 day 1. The samples were drawn from a first-in-human, open-label, multicenter phase I dose-escalation trial of ivuxolimab. The trial enrolled adults with locally advanced or metastatic head and neck squamous cell, hepatocellular, melanoma or renal cell carcinoma. Before TCR sequencing, CD4+ T cells and CD8+ T cells were sorted from peripheral blood as separate populations. Genomic DNA was extracted from sorted cells for sequencing of the TCRbeta CDR3 region. The immunoSEQ Assay was used to sequence the TCRbeta CDR3 regions. TCRdb's version of the immuneACCESS table is confined to in-frame rearrangements and falls short of the full clone set. An unresolved V gene accounts for under half of the shortfall where checked; the remainder is of unknown origin. Counted in this sample were approximately 89,000 clones; around 87% of them appeared once. The ten largest make up 0.31% of the sample.

What the study reported, not specific to this receptor: At doses from 0.1 to 3.0 mg/kg, clonal expansion was seen in both CD4+ and CD8+ blood T cells between baseline and week 6. Partial responders in the 0.1-3.0 mg/kg groups had among the lowest normalized peripheral clonal expansion, especially among CD8+ T cells. After ivuxolimab, expanded clones were on average more numerous among CD8+ T cells than among CD4+ T cells. Which antigens the clonally expanded peripheral T cells were specific for was not determined. Low levels of normalized T-cell clonal expansion were also seen in some patients who did not respond.

The junction carries 12 bases between V and J, which are trimmed by 5 bases and 4 bases respectively. The germline V gene gives CDR1 as SGHVS and CDR2 as FQNEAQ. Including the terminal cysteine and phenylalanine, the CDR3 comprises 14 residues. Solely the CDR3 DNA is kept, with 42 bases framed from the first base. The chain is made from TRBV7-8 and TRBJ1-3, with no D gene named confidently. The TCR originated in an adult with an advanced solid tumor such as melanoma, head and neck, liver or kidney cancer. The specimen comprised CD4+ or CD8+ T cells sorted from blood, sampled in a trial of the OX40 agonist ivuxolimab. The CDR3 region has the sequence CASSEAGSGNTIYF. In nucleotides, the sequence is TGTGCCAGCAGCGAAGCGGGGTCGGGAAACACCATATATTTT.